This record looks at one T cell receptor beta chain sequence and its context. Its antigen is currently not known. The record has no base qualities; no much larger clone is one base away. Collaborating institutions collected whole blood in K2EDTA tubes following their own protocols. For TCRbeta analysis, collaborators shipped samples in one of three forms: frozen whole blood, isolated PBMCs, or DNA extracted from either of those sample types. The sample comes from a study of blood T cell repertoires in COVID-19 (dated by TCRdb to 2018 to 2021). Background for the entire study: The collaborator samples originated in the United States, Italy and Spain and spanned the acute and convalescent phases of COVID-19. Sample metadata almost always included a de-identified subject ID, COVID-19 status, age in years and sex. The samples were drawn from two sources: the first 160 participants of the ongoing ImmuneRACE study, and some 1,300 subjects contributed by 6 global collaborators. The repertoires were released in a freely available public database meant as a resource for research on the immune response to SARS-CoV-2. Where available, HLA class I and class II types were obtained from metadata supplied by the sample provider rather than from assay-based typing. The material from the prospective study consisted of cDNA or gDNA derived from T cells, B-cell-depleted T cells, or PBMCs. Deeply sampled blood TCRbeta repertoires from subjects exposed to, actively infected with, or recovered from COVID-19 were included in the dataset. Here is what the overall study found, with its caveats: Clinical and demographic metadata were provided uncurated, with the amount varying by source and participant.

TCRbeta CDR3 regions were amplified from genomic DNA by means of the immunoSEQ Assay, a bias-controlled multiplex PCR. For the original study's pipeline: The number of nucleated cells in each sample was estimated by amplification of reference gene primers within the assay. To quantify the absolute abundance of each unique TCRbeta CDR3 rearrangement, sequence reads were collapsed and filtered. For each sample, productive Simpson clonality was calculated by taking the square root of Simpson's diversity index across productive rearrangements. Here the immuneACCESS table is served through TCRdb, limited to in-frame sequences with V and J called. Missing clones are a known gap in these copies; in checked studies unresolved V genes cover under half, and the rest lacks a known reason. V and J calls and clone size come straight from that table; D and trimming were deduced from the DNA. In this sample the table shows some 160,000 clones, roughly 90% of which occur a single time. The ten top clones hold about 2.8% of the sample.

The germline V end is reduced by 5 bases and the J end by 3 bases; junction bases left unmatched: 4. Including the terminal cysteine and phenylalanine, the CDR3 comprises 14 residues. Only the CDR3 part of the read is kept: 42 bases, read in frame from the first base. Taken from the germline V gene (reference sequence), the CDR1 and CDR2 loops are MNHEY and SMNVEV. The receptor was isolated from a man aged 60 to 69 with acute or convalescent COVID-19. Sequenced: peripheral blood. The chain is encoded by TRBV27 joined to TRBJ1-3; TRBD1 matches 7 bases in the middle. The CDR3: CASSATGVGNTIYF. The base sequence is TGTGCCAGCAGTGCCACAGGGGTTGGAAACACCATATATTTT.